This entry features one T cell receptor (beta chain) sequence. The CDR3 covers 17 residues. Germline CDR1 is SGDLS and CDR2 is YYNGEE. The junction had 10 bases not matched to a gene; V was cut back by 0 bases and J by 4 bases. This specimen belongs to a study of T cell responses to AZD1222 COVID-19 vaccine. Generated by immunoSEQ multiplex PCR, the TCRdb table keeps only in-frame clones and is missing some. This sample carries about 100,000 clones, about 88% of them seen once, and the ten largest clones take roughly 1.8%. The sequence derives from an adult in good health. This chain connects TRBV9 to TRBJ1-3, with 7 bases aligning to TRBD1. The sequencing here drew on peripheral blood, taken on day 0 of AZD1222 vaccination. The CDR3 nucleotides are TGTGCCAGCAGCGTAGTCCCCTTGGGGACAGCAGGAAACACCATATATTTT. Translated: CASSVVPLGTAGNTIYF.